Listed here are 19 T cell receptor beta chains from one sample, sequenced in a study of immune evolution from preneoplasia to lung adenocarcinoma. Sequenced by immunoSEQ multiplex PCR; TCRdb stores in-frame clones only, minus some. The table lists about 7,900 clones, roughly 80% of them singletons, with under 3% in the top ten. Specimen: FFPE minimally invasive lung adenocarcinoma tissue. The receptors were sampled from an older person with lung adenocarcinoma.

This rearrangement joins TRBV30 to TRBJ2-7, with TRBD1 identical over 11 bases. Trimming cost V 5 bases and J 0 bases; bases outside gene matches: 6. CDR1 and CDR2 (germline): GTSNPN, SVGIG (reference sequence). There are 15 residues in the CDR3. CDR3 loop: CAWGQGAFYSYEQYF. In DNA, the CDR3 is TGTGCCTGGGGACAGGGGGCCTTCTACTCCTACGAGCAGTACTTC.

The chain employs TRBV5-1 and TRBJ1-3; TRBD1 might be the D (5 bases). Looked up from germline, CDR1 is SGHRS and CDR2 is YFSETQ. This CDR3 region has 14 residues. With 4 bases removed from V and 7 bases from J, the gap between germline ends came to 15 bases. CDR3 DNA sequence: TGCGCCAGCAGCCAGGGTATTTCGGGGAACACCATATATTTT. It is translated as CASSQGISGNTIYF.

The chain combines TRBV5-3 with TRBJ1-5; D unresolved. The end of the DNA aligns better with TRBJ2-3, so the J call may be wrong. TRBV5-3 is an open reading frame, and its role is uncertain. The CDR3 consists of 14 residues. Here the CDR3 DNA reads TGTGCCAGAAGCTTGAAACGTTGTGGCCAGCCCCAGTATTTT. Its translation: CARSLKRCGQPQYF.

The CDR3 nucleotides read TGTGCCACCAGCAGAGGGGAAGGGACAGGGGGTACTGAAGCTTTCTTT. Its protein product is CATSRGEGTGGTEAFF. The chain employs TRBV15 and TRBJ1-1; TRBD1 matches at 11 bases. This CDR3 comprises 16 residues. Germline-derived CDR1 and CDR2 are LNHNV and YYDKDF (reference sequence). Trimming took 1 base from V and 5 from J; bases not matched to a gene: 6.

The J gene is TRBJ2-7, the V gene TRBV29-1; 8 nucleotides align to TRBD1. Germline-derived CDR1 and CDR2 are SQVTM and ANQGSEA. This CDR3 has 12 residues. The V and J ends lost 4 bases and 6 bases, in that order; junction bases with no gene match: 5. CDR3 in amino acids: CSVATTGAEQYF. The CDR3 nucleotides read TGCAGCGTTGCTACGACAGGGGCCGAGCAGTACTTC.

The chain uses TRBV4-2 and TRBJ1-6; TRBD1 matches 7 bases. V dropped 7 bases and J dropped 5; count of bases not matched to a gene: 5. The CDR3 length is 14 residues. From germline, CDR1 is LGHNA and CDR2 YNFKEQ. In nucleotides, the CDR3 is TGTGCCAGCACCGGCGGGACAGATAATTCACCCCTCCACTTT. Translation: CASTGGTDNSPLHF.

CDR3 bases: TGTGCCAGCAGCCACAGGGGACAGGGAACCTACGAGCAGTACTTC. Protein: CASSHRGQGTYEQYF. The V gene is TRBV6-5, the J gene TRBJ2-7, with 9 nucleotides matching TRBD1. This CDR3 contains 15 residues. With V trimmed by 6 bases and J by 2 bases, 8 bases remained unmatched. CDR1 and CDR2 from the germline V gene are MNHEY and SVGAGI.

J is TRBJ1-2 and V is TRBV18; D possibly corresponds to TRBD1 (6 bases). CDR3 size: 14 residues. Germline assignment: CDR1 KGHSH and CDR2 LQKENI. V lost 4 bases to trimming and J lost 4 bases, with 13 bases between them. Written as DNA, the CDR3 is TGTGCCAGCTCACTAGGACAGTCAACCTATGGCTACACCTTC. Its translation is CASSLGQSTYGYTF.

V gene TRBV19 combines with J gene TRBJ2-7, with D maybe TRBD1 (7 bases). CDR1 LNHDA and CDR2 SQIVND come from the germline V gene (reference sequence). V was shortened by 5 bases and J by 6 bases, with 14 bases between the two germline ends. The CDR3 has 13 residues. CDR3 nucleotides: TGTGCCAGTAGTCCCAGGGGGGATCGCGAGCAGTACTTC. It encodes CASSPRGDREQYF.

The J gene is TRBJ1-1, the V gene TRBV5-4; possibly TRBD1 for D (5 bases). In germline, CDR1 is SGHNT, CDR2 YYREEE (reference sequence). V lost 0 bases, J lost 4 bases, and 13 bases lay in between. The CDR3 loop spans 15 amino acids. The CDR3 region is CASSLARQGGTEAFF. The CDR3 DNA follows: TGTGCCAGCAGCTTGGCCAGGCAGGGTGGCACTGAAGCTTTCTTT.

This chain links TRBV7-6 with TRBJ1-1; D uncertain. Germline V gene data show CDR1 as SGHVS and CDR2 as FNYEAQ. This CDR3 has 14 residues. V dropped 5 bases and J dropped 2 bases, with 12 bases sitting between them. CDR3 amino acids: CASSRGRSNTEAFF. The CDR3 coding sequence is TGTGCCAGCAGCCGGGGAAGGTCTAACACTGAAGCTTTCTTT.

This clone has just a few counts. The gene calls are TRBV5-1 and TRBJ1-2; D remains ambiguous. The CDR3 sequence is 12 residues long. V lost 0 bases, J lost 9 bases, and 9 bases lay in between. Germline V gene lookup returns CDR1 SGHRS and CDR2 YFSETQ. As DNA, the CDR3 is TGCGCCAGCAGCTTGGATGGGAAGAGCTACACCTTC. This sequence encodes CASSLDGKSYTF.

The gene calls are TRBV28 and TRBJ2-2, with D perhaps TRBD1 or TRBD2 (6 bases each). V was shortened by 11 bases and J by 0 bases, with 16 bases between the two germline ends. This CDR3 has 15 amino acids. Germline V lookup: CDR1 MDHEN, CDR2 SYDVKM. CDR3 sequence: CAAEPGGTNTGELFF. DNA for the CDR3: TGTGCCGCAGAGCCCGGGGGCACGAACACCGGGGAGCTGTTTTTT.

V usage is TRBV14 and J usage is TRBJ1-3; the D gene is possibly TRBD1 (5 bases). The V gene's germline CDR1 is SGHDN and CDR2 FVKESK. This CDR3 is 14 amino acids long. Trimming shortened V by 0 bases and J by 8 bases, and 11 bases separated the two germline ends. CDR3 DNA: TGTGCCAGCAGCCAAGATAGTTTGGGGCACACCATATATTTT. As protein: CASSQDSLGHTIYF. Based on the CDR3 plus reference TRBV14 and TRBJ1-3, the full variable domain is EAGVTQFPSHSVIEKGQTVTLRCDPISGHDNLYWYRRVMGKEIKFLLHFVKESKQDESGMPNNRFLAERTGGTYSTLKVQPAELEDSGVYFCASSQDSLGHTIYFGEGSWLTVV.

The V and J genes are TRBV30 and TRBJ1-4; 7 bases line up with TRBD1. The CDR3 runs to 13 residues. V was clipped by 5 bases and J by 4 bases; unmatched bases: 4. Germline V gives CDR1 GTSNPN, CDR2 SVGIG (reference sequence). The CDR3 reads CAWRQGFNEKLFF. The CDR3 DNA reads TGTGCCTGGCGACAGGGATTTAATGAAAAACTGTTTTTT. Full variable domain (outside the CDR3, taken from reference TRBV30 and TRBJ1-4): SQTIHQWPATLVQPVGSPLSLECTVEGTSNPNLYWYRQAAGRGLQLLFYSVGIGQISSEVPQNLSASRPQDRQFILSSKKLLLSDSGFYLCAWRQGFNEKLFFGSGTQLSVL.

V is TRBV5-6 and J is TRBJ2-2; 9 bases fit TRBD1. This CDR3 is 16 amino acids long. Germline trimming cut 1 base from V and 5 bases from J; bases unmatched to any gene: 6. Germline lookup yields CDR1 SGHDT and CDR2 YYEEEE. Here the CDR3 DNA reads TGTGCCAGCAGCTTGCTAGGGACAGGGAATACCGGGGAGCTGTTTTTT. Translated: CASSLLGTGNTGELFF.

In DNA, the CDR3 is TGTGCCAGCAGCTTGAAGGTTAACTATGGCTACACCTTC. Translating gives CASSLKVNYGYTF. The chain carries TRBV5-4 and TRBJ1-2; D not certain. This CDR3 is built from 13 residues. V was clipped by 1 base and J by 1 base, with 5 bases between them. Germline CDR1 reads SGHNT; CDR2 reads YYREEE (reference sequence).

This clone was seen just once. The chain uses TRBV10-2 and TRBJ2-7; TRBD2 might be the D (6 bases). Per the germline V gene, CDR1 is WSHSY and CDR2 is SAAADI. The CDR3 runs to 14 residues. With 2 bases removed from V and 2 bases from J, the gap between germline ends came to 10 bases. The CDR3: CASSEGDFTYEQYF. CDR3 coding DNA: TGCGCCAGCAGTGAGGGGGACTTCACCTACGAGCAGTACTTC.

This clone was seen more than once but under ten times. The chain couples TRBV18 to TRBJ1-3, with D uncertain. Germline V CDR1 and CDR2: KGHSH, LQKENI. This CDR3 region has 16 residues. V lost 1 base and J 0 bases, leaving 10 bases between the germline ends. The CDR3 spells CASSPRSQASGNTIYF. DNA of the CDR3: TGTGCCAGCTCACCACGGTCCCAGGCCTCTGGAAACACCATATATTTT.